The rows below give T cell receptor beta chains drawn from one sample of a study of shared clonotypes between healthy human individuals. Clones were sequenced by immunoSEQ multiplex PCR, and TCRdb holds only the in-frame ones, with some missing. The top ten hold roughly 0.39% of the sample, which has approximately 2.5 million clones, 80% to 95% seen once. The material sequenced was naive CD4+ T cells from PBMCs. The receptors were gathered from a man younger than 30 in good health. Some clones in this sample may be carry-over from other donors' samples. Both conserved end residues are part of each CDR3. D genes are given only for firm matches. Size is omitted from some rows. Given values are once, few, many or a class for expanded clones.

CDR3nt	CDR3aa	abundance	len	v_gene	j_gene	d_gene
TGTGCCAGCAGTTTTTCGGGGGGCCCAAGGGGAGCTTTCTTT	CASSFSGGPRGAFF	-	14	TRBV27	TRBJ1-1	-
TGTGCCAGCAGTTTACACGGACAGGGGGCGGATACGCAGTATTTT	CASSLHGQGADTQYF	-	15	TRBV28	TRBJ2-3	TRBD1
TGCGCCAGCAGCTTCTCCGGGACTAGGAGTGGAACAGATACGCAGTATTTT	CASSFSGTRSGTDTQYF	-	17	TRBV5-1	TRBJ2-3	TRBD2
TGCAGTCTCCCTGACTATGGCTACACCTTC	CSLPDYGYTF	-	10	TRBV20-1	TRBJ1-2	-
TGTGCCAGCCCCCGGGGGGGCGAGCAGTACTTC	CASPRGGEQYF	-	11	TRBV28	TRBJ2-7	TRBD2
TGTGCCAGCAGCCGCCTCCACAGGCCATTGTTTCTTGGGCCCCAGCATTTT	CASSRLHRPLFLGPQHF	-	17	TRBV14	TRBJ1-5	-
TGTGCCAGCAGCTTAGGGGGGGGGACTAATGAAAAACTGTTTTTT	CASSLGGGTNEKLFF	-	15	TRBV11-2	TRBJ1-4	-
TGTGCCAGTAAGGGAACCCGGAGGGGACTATGGAGGTACACCTTC	CASKGTRRGLWRYTF	-	15	TRBV19	TRBJ1-2	-
TGTGCCAGCAGCGTAGATGCCTCTGGAAACACCATATATTTT	CASSVDASGNTIYF	-	14	TRBV9	TRBJ1-3	-
TGTGCCAGCAGCTCGAGGACAGGGCGCTACGAGCAGTACTTC	CASSSRTGRYEQYF	-	14	TRBV7-3	TRBJ2-7	TRBD1
TGTGCCAGCAGCCCCATTGGGACAGATTCTTATGGCTACACCTTC	CASSPIGTDSYGYTF	-	15	TRBV5-6	TRBJ1-2	TRBD1
TGTGCCAGCAGTAAAGCGGGAAGCAGCTCCTACGAGCAGTACTTC	CASSKAGSSSYEQYF	-	15	TRBV6-1	TRBJ2-7	TRBD2
TGTGCCAGCTCAAGGGGACTAGCAAGCTCCTACGAGCAGTACTTC	CASSRGLASSYEQYF	-	15	TRBV11-2	TRBJ2-7	TRBD2
TGCGCCAGCAGCTTGGGAGGGGTGAATCAGCCCCAGCATTTT	CASSLGGVNQPQHF	-	14	TRBV5-1	TRBJ1-5	-
TGTGCCAGCAGCCTAGGGCAGGCCCCCCATGAGCAGTTCTTC	CASSLGQAPHEQFF	once	14	TRBV9	TRBJ2-1	-
TGCGCCAGCAGCTTGGTCGGGACCCAGAACACCGGGGAGCTGTTTTTT	CASSLVGTQNTGELFF	-	16	TRBV5-1	TRBJ2-2	-
TGTGCCTGGACCCGATCGAGCACAGATACGCAGTATTTT	CAWTRSSTDTQYF	-	13	TRBV30	TRBJ2-3	-
TGTGCCAGCAGTGACGGGTCTGGAAACACCATATATTTT	CASSDGSGNTIYF	-	13	TRBV6-1	TRBJ1-3	-
TGTGCCAGCAAGGGGGATACGCAGTATTTT	CASKGDTQYF	-	10	TRBV5-4	TRBJ2-3	-
TGTGCCAGCAGGATACCTCAAGGCACAGATACGCAGTATTTT	CASRIPQGTDTQYF	-	14	TRBV2	TRBJ2-3	-
TGTGCCAGCAGTTTGTCTTTTGGACAGGGAAATCAGCCCCAGCATTTT	CASSLSFGQGNQPQHF	-	16	TRBV28	TRBJ1-5	TRBD1
TGTGCCAGCAACCGGGGGGGATTCTACAATGAGCAGTTCTTC	CASNRGGFYNEQFF	-	14	TRBV28	TRBJ2-1	TRBD2
TGTGCCAGCTCACCACCGGAACAGGGAGAGACCCAGTACTTC	CASSPPEQGETQYF	-	14	TRBV18	TRBJ2-5	-
TGTGCCAGCAGCCAGCGGGACACAGGCACAGGAGTCTACGAGCAGTACTTC	CASSQRDTGTGVYEQYF	-	17	TRBV11-3	TRBJ2-7	-
TGTGCCAGCAGTTTGCCGGGACAGGCGAGGGAAAAACTGTTTTTT	CASSLPGQAREKLFF	-	15	TRBV28	TRBJ1-4	TRBD1
TGCGCCAGCAGTCTGTCCTCCTACGAGCAGTACTTC	CASSLSSYEQYF	-	12	TRBV5-1	TRBJ2-7	-
TGTGCCAGCAGGTCCAGGGAGGGCACAGATACGCAGTATTTT	CASRSREGTDTQYF	-	14	TRBV2	TRBJ2-3	-
TGTGCCAGCAGCTCCCAGCAGGGGGGGCCTGAAGCTTTCTTT	CASSSQQGGPEAFF	-	14	TRBV7-3	TRBJ1-1	TRBD1
TGTGCCAGCAGCTTGGGCCGGAGAACCAACGAGCAGTACTTC	CASSLGRRTNEQYF	-	14	TRBV7-2	TRBJ2-7	-
TGTGCCAGCAGTTTATGGGGTACGGGGCGCACTGAAGCTTTCTTT	CASSLWGTGRTEAFF	once	15	TRBV27	TRBJ1-1	-
TGTGCCAGCAGCTGGTCGGGGGAGCAGTTCTTC	CASSWSGEQFF	-	11	TRBV5-6	TRBJ2-1	-
TGTGCCAGCAGTGCGCAAGGGACCATGAACACTGAAGCTTTCTTT	CASSAQGTMNTEAFF	-	15	TRBV25-1	TRBJ1-1	-
TGTGCCAGCAGTTACCTCGGGGGGGAGCAGTACTTC	CASSYLGGEQYF	-	12	TRBV6-5	TRBJ2-7	TRBD2
TGCGCCAGCAGCCCGGACAGGGAAGACAGTGAAAAACTGTTTTTT	CASSPDREDSEKLFF	-	15	TRBV5-1	TRBJ1-4	TRBD1
TGTGCCAGCAGCCCACAGACAGTGGCCGGGGAGCTGTTTTTT	CASSPQTVAGELFF	once	14	TRBV7-9	TRBJ2-2	-
TGTGCCAGCAGCTTAGTCAGGGGAGAAAAACTGTTTTTT	CASSLVRGEKLFF	-	13	TRBV11-2	TRBJ1-4	-
TGTGCCAGCAGCCCGGGACTCACCAGCGAGCAGTACTTC	CASSPGLTSEQYF	-	13	TRBV4-2	TRBJ2-7	-
TGTGCCAGTAGGTCTAGACGGGGGAACACTGAAGCTTTCTTT	CASRSRRGNTEAFF	-	14	TRBV27	TRBJ1-1	-
TGTGCCAGCAGTTACGACGGGACTAGCGGGACCTCTAAGCAGTTCTTC	CASSYDGTSGTSKQFF	-	16	TRBV6-5	TRBJ2-1	TRBD2
TGCGCCAGCAGCTACCCCGGGAATGGAAACACCATATATTTT	CASSYPGNGNTIYF	-	14	TRBV4-1	TRBJ1-3	-
TGTGCCAGCACCTCACACCAGGCTAGCGGGGGTAATGAGCAGTTCTTC	CASTSHQASGGNEQFF	-	16	TRBV5-4	TRBJ2-1	TRBD2
TGCAGTGCTAGTCAAGAGGCCCAGTACTTC	CSASQEAQYF	few	10	TRBV20-1	TRBJ2-5	-
TGTGCCACCAGCAGAGGTAGGACAGGGGGCGCGAACACCGGGGAGCTGTTTTTT	CATSRGRTGGANTGELFF	-	18	TRBV15	TRBJ2-2	TRBD1
TGTGCCAGCAGCTTGCGAACCGGAGATGGCTACACCTTC	CASSLRTGDGYTF	-	13	TRBV5-5	TRBJ1-2	-
TGTGCCAGCAGCCAAGAGGGTCGCAGAAAGCAGTACTTC	CASSQEGRRKQYF	-	13	TRBV14	TRBJ2-7	-
TGCGCCAGCAGCCCCGCGGGGCACCAAGCCAAAAACATTCAGTACTTC	CASSPAGHQAKNIQYF	-	16	TRBV4-1	TRBJ2-4	-
TGTGCCAGCTCACCCACGATAGACTCTAACTATGGCTACACCTTC	CASSPTIDSNYGYTF	-	15	TRBV18	TRBJ1-2	-